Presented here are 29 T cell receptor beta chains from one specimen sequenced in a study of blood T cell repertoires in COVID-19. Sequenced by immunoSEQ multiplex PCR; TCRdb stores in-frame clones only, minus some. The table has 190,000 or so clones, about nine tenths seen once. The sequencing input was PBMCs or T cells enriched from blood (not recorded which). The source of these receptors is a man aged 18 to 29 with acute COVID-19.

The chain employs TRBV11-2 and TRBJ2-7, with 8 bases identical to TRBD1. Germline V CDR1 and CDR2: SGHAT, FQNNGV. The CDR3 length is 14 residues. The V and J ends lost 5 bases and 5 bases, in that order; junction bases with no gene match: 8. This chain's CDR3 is CASSRPDRDHEQYF. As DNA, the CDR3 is TGTGCCAGCAGCCGCCCGGACAGGGACCACGAGCAGTACTTC.

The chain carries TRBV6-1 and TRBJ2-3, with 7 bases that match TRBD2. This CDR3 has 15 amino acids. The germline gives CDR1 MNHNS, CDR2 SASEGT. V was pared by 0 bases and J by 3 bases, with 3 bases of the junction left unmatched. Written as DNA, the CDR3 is TGTGCCAGCAGTGAAGCGGCGGGAGCGACAGATACGCAGTATTTT. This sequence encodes CASSEAAGATDTQYF.

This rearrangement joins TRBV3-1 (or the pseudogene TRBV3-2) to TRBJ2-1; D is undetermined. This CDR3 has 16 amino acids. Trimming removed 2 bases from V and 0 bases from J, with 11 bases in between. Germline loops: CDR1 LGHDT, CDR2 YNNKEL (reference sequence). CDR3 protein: CASSQILRVSYNEQFF. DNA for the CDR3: TGTGCCAGCAGCCAAATCTTACGGGTCTCCTACAATGAGCAGTTCTTC.

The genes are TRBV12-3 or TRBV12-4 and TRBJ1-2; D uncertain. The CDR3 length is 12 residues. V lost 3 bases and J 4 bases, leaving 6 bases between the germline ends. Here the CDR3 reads CASSFTRYGYTF. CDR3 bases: TGTGCCAGCAGTTTTACGCGCTATGGCTACACCTTC.

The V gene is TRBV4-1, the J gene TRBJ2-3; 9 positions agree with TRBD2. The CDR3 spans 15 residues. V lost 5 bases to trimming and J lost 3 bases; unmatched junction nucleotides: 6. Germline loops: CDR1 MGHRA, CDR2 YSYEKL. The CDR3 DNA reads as TGCGCCAGCAGCTTAATAGCGGGAGAAACAGATACGCAGTATTTT. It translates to CASSLIAGETDTQYF.

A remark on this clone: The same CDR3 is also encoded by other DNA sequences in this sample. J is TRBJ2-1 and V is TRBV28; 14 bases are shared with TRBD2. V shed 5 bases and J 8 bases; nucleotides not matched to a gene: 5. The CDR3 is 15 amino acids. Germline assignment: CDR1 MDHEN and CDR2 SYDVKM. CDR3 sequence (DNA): TGTGCCAGCAGTCCGGGGACTAGCGGGAGCCATGAGCAGTTCTTC. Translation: CASSPGTSGSHEQFF.

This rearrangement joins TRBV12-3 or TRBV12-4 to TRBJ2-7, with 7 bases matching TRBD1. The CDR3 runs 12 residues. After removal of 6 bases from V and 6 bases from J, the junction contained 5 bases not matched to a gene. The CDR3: CASSPQGREQYF. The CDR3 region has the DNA TGTGCCAGCAGCCCACAGGGGCGCGAGCAGTACTTC.

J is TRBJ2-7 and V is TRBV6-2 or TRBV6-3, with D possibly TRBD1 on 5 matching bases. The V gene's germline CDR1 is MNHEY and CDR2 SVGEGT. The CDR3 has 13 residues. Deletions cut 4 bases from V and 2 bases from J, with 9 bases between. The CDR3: CASSLGDPYEQYF. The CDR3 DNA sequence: TGTGCCAGCAGTTTAGGGGATCCCTACGAGCAGTACTTC.

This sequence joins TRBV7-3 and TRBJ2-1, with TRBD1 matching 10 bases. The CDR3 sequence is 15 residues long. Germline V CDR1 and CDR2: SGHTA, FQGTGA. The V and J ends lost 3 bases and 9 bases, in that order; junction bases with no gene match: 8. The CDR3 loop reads CASSFGQGGFGEQFF. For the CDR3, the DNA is TGTGCCAGCAGCTTCGGACAGGGGGGGTTCGGTGAGCAGTTCTTC.

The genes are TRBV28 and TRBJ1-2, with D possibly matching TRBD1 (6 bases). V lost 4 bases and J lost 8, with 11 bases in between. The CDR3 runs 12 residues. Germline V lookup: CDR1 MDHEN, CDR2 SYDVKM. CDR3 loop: CASSSRGGGYTF. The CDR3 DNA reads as TGTGCCAGCAGTTCCAGGGGAGGGGGCTACACCTTC.

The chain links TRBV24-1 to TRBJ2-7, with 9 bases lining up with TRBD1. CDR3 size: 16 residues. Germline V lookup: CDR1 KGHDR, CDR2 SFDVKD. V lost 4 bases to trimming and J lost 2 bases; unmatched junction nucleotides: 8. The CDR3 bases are TGTGCCACCAGTGACCCGACGGGACAGGGTGCCTACGAGCAGTACTTC. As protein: CATSDPTGQGAYEQYF.

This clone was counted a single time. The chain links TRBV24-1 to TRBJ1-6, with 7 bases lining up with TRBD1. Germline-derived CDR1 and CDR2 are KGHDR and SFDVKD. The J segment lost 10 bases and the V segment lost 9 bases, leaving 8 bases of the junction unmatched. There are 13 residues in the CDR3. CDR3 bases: TGTGCCACCCGGGACAGAAAAGACTCACCCCTCCACTTT. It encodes CATRDRKDSPLHF.

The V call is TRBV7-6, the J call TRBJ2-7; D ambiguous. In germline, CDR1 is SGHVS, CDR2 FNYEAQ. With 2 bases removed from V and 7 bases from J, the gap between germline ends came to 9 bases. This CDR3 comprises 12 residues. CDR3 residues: CASSLITEEQYF. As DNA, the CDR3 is TGTGCCAGCAGCTTAATTACAGAGGAGCAGTACTTC.

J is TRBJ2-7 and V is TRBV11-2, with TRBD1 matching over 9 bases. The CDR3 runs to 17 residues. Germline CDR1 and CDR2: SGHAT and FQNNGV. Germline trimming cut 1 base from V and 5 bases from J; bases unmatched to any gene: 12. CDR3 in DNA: TGTGCCAGCAGCTTAGGGCGGGACAGGGCTTTGGGGGACGAGCAGTACTTC. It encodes CASSLGRDRALGDEQYF.

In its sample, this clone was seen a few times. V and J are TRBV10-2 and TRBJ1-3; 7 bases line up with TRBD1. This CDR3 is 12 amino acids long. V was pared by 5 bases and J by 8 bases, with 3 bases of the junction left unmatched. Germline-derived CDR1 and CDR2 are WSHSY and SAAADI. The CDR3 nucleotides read TGCGCCAGCAGTAGGACAGGAGACACCATATATTTT. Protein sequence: CASSRTGDTIYF.

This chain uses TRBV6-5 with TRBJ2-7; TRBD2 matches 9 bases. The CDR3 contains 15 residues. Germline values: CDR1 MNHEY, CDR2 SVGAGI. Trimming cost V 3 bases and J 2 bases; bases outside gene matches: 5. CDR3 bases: TGTGCCAGCAGTTATAGCGGGAGAGGAACCTACGAGCAGTACTTC. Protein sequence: CASSYSGRGTYEQYF.

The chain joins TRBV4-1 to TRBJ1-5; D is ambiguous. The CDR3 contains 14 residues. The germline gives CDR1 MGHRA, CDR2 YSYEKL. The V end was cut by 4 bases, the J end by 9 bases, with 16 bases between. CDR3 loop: CASSRQTGIPPQHF. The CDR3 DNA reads TGCGCCAGCAGCCGCCAGACCGGGATACCGCCCCAGCATTTT.

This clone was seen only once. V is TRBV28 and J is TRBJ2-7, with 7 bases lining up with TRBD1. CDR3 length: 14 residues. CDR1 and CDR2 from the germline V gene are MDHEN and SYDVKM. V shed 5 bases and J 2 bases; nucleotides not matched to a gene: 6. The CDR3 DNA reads TGTGCCAGCAGTCTCCCGACAGGGACCTACGAGCAGTACTTC. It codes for CASSLPTGTYEQYF.

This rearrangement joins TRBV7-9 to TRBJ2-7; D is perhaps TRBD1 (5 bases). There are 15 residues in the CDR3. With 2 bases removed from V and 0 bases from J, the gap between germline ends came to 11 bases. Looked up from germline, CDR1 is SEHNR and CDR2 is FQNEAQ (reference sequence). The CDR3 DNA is TGTGCCAGCAGCTTAATGGGGCGGAACTCCTACGAGCAGTACTTC. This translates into CASSLMGRNSYEQYF.

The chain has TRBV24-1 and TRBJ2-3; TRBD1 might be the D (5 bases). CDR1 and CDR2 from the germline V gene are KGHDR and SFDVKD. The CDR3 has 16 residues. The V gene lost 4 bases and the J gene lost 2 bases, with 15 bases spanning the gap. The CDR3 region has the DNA TGTGCCACCAGTGAAGATGACAGTGCCCCCACAGATACGCAGTATTTT. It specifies CATSEDDSAPTDTQYF.

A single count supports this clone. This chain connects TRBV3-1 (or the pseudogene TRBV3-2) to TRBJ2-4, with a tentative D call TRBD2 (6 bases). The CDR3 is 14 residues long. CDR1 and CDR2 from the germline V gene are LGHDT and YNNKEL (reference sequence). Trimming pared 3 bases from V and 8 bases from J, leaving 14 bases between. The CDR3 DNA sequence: TGTGCCAGCAGCCACACTAGCTTCCAATACATTCAGTACTTC. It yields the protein CASSHTSFQYIQYF.

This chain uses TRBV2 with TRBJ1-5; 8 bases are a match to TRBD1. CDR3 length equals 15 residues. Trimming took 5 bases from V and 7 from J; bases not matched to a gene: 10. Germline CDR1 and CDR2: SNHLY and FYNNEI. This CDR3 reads CASSFPDRGGQPQHF. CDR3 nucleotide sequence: TGTGCCAGCAGTTTCCCCGACAGGGGCGGCCAGCCCCAGCATTTT. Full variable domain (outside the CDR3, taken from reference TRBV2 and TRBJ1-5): EPEVTQTPSHQVTQMGQEVILRCVPISNHLYFYWYRQILGQKVEFLVSFYNNEISEKSEIFDDQFSVERPDGSNFTLKIRSTKLEDSAMYFCASSFPDRGGQPQHFGDGTRLSIL.

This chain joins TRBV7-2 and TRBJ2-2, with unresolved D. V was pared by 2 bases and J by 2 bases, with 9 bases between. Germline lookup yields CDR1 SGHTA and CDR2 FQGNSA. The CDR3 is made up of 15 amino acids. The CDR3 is CASSLLADNTGELFF. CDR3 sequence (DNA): TGTGCCAGCAGCTTACTGGCAGATAACACCGGGGAGCTGTTTTTT.

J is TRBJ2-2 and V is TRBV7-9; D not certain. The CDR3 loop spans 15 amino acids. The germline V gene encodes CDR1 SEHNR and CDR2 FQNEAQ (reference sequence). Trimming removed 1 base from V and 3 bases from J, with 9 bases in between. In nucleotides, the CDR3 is TGTGCCAGCAGCTTAGGTACAGTCTACACCGGGGAGCTGTTTTTT. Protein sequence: CASSLGTVYTGELFF.

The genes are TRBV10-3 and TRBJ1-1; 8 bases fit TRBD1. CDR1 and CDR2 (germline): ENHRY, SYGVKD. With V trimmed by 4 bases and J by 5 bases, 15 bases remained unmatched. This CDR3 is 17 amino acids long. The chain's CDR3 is CAISAPGQARPGTEAFF. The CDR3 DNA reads TGTGCCATCAGTGCACCGGGACAGGCCCGGCCGGGAACTGAAGCTTTCTTT.

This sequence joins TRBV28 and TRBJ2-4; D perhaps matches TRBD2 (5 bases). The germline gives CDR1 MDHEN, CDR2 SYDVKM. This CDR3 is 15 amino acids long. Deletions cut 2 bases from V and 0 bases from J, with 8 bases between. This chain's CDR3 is CASSLPGSAKNIQYF. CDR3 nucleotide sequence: TGTGCCAGCAGTTTACCGGGGTCAGCCAAAAACATTCAGTACTTC.

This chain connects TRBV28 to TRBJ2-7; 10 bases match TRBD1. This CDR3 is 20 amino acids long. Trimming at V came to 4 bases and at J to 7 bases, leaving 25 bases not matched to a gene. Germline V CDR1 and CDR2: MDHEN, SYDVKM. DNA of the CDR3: TGTGCCAGCAGTTCCCCCGAACTCGGGACAGGGGCCCAGCAATGGAGAGAGCAGTACTTC. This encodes CASSSPELGTGAQQWREQYF.

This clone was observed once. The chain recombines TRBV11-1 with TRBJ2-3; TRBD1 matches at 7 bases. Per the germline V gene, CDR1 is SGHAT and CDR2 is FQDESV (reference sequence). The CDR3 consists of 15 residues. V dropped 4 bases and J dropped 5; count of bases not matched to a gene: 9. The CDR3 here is CASSWTGRLQDTQYF. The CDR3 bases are TGTGCCAGCAGCTGGACAGGCAGGTTACAAGATACGCAGTATTTT.

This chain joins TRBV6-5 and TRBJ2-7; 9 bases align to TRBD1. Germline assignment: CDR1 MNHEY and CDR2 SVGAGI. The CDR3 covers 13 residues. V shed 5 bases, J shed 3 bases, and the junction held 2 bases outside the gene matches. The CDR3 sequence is CASSMDRGYEQYF. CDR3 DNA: TGTGCCAGCAGTATGGACAGGGGCTACGAGCAGTACTTC.